The 30 T cell receptor beta chains in this list originate from one sample, sequenced in a study of cytomegalovirus exposure and HLA in healthy donors. Amplification used 60 Vbeta primers and 13 Jbeta primers. TCRdb's copy holds only in-frame clones and misses some; the assay was immunoSEQ multiplex PCR. The sample records some 130,000 clones, about 84% being singletons. Sequencing used PBMCs. The receptors were sampled from a boy younger than 18 in good health and CMV-seronegative.

This clone was detected a few times. This chain links TRBV7-9 with TRBJ2-5; D not resolved. This CDR3 region has 12 residues. With 1 base removed from V and 5 bases from J, the gap between germline ends came to 5 bases. Germline CDR1 is SEHNR and CDR2 is FQNEAQ (reference sequence). CDR3 sequence (DNA): TGTGCCAGCAGCTTAGTCGCGGAGACCCAGTACTTC. It translates to CASSLVAETQYF.

The V call is TRBV4-1, the J call TRBJ2-1; 7 bases match TRBD2. This CDR3 has 19 residues. Per germline, CDR1 MGHRA and CDR2 YSYEKL. Losses at the gene ends were 0 bases for V and 4 bases for J; bases not matched to a gene: 15. The DNA for the CDR3 is TGCGCCAGCAGCCAAGATCCCGATGGGGCGGGAGTTTCTTACAATGAGCAGTTCTTC. It yields the protein CASSQDPDGAGVSYNEQFF.

V usage is TRBV27 and J usage is TRBJ1-3; D call uncertain. V dropped 6 bases and J dropped 0 bases, with 9 bases sitting between them. This CDR3 contains 14 residues. Germline CDR1 and CDR2: MNHEY and SMNVEV (reference sequence). DNA for the CDR3: TGTGCCAGCAGCTTGCGGGGCTCTGGAAACACCATATATTTT. Translating it yields CASSLRGSGNTIYF.

This clone was seen a handful of times. At the DNA level, this CDR3 is encoded by other sequences in the same sample as well. The CDR3: CASSYRLAGNTGELFF. In nucleotides, the CDR3 is TGCGCCAGCAGCTACCGGCTAGCGGGGAACACCGGGGAGCTGTTTTTT. The chain has TRBV5-1 and TRBJ2-2; 8 nucleotides match TRBD2. The CDR3 contains 16 residues. The V gene's germline CDR1 is SGHRS and CDR2 YFSETQ. Unmatched junction bases numbered 5, after V lost 3 bases and J lost 1 base.

In its sample, this clone was seen a few times. The V gene is TRBV6-5, the J gene TRBJ1-5; 9 bases are a match to TRBD1. This CDR3 has 16 amino acids. Germline V gene sequence: CDR1 MNHEY, CDR2 SVGAGI. V was clipped by 0 bases and J by 5 bases; unmatched bases: 5. The DNA of the CDR3 is TGTGCCAGCAGTTACTCGTCACAGGGGGCTGATCAGCCCCAGCATTTT. Translated: CASSYSSQGADQPQHF.

V is TRBV19 and J is TRBJ2-3; 7 bases map to TRBD2. The CDR3 is made up of 16 amino acids. Germline CDR1 is LNHDA and CDR2 is SQIVND (reference sequence). Trimming removed 4 bases from V and 2 bases from J; junction bases left unmatched: 9. DNA of the CDR3: TGTGCCAGTAGTACCGCGGTTCTAGCGGACACAGATACGCAGTATTTT. Its translation is CASSTAVLADTDTQYF. The full variable domain, completed using reference TRBV19 and TRBJ2-3, is DGGITQSPKYLFRKEGQNVTLSCEQNLNHDAMYWYRQDPGQGLRLIYYSQIVNDFQKGDIAEGYSVSREKKESFPLTVTSAQKNPTAFYLCASSTAVLADTDTQYFGPGTRLTVL.

The V call is TRBV9, the J call TRBJ2-1; D remains unclear. The CDR3 is 13 residues long. Germline-derived CDR1 and CDR2 are SGDLS and YYNGEE. Trimming removed 0 bases from V and 5 bases from J, with 6 bases in between. The CDR3 DNA sequence: TGTGCCAGCAGCGTAGTTAGAGACAATGAGCAGTTCTTC. The encoded protein is CASSVVRDNEQFF.

The genes are TRBV29-1 and TRBJ1-3; D is unresolved. There are 15 residues in the CDR3. The V gene's germline CDR1 is SQVTM and CDR2 ANQGSEA. The V end was cut by 0 bases, the J end by 0 bases, with 9 bases between. The CDR3 spells CSVEELGFSGNTIYF. CDR3 sequence (DNA): TGCAGCGTTGAAGAGCTGGGCTTCTCTGGAAACACCATATATTTT.

The table lists this clone with a count of one. This chain connects TRBV5-4 to TRBJ2-7, with 10 bases that match TRBD2. There are 15 residues in the CDR3. CDR1 and CDR2 (germline): SGHNT, YYREEE (reference sequence). J was trimmed by 5 bases and V by 0 bases; bases with no gene match: 5. The CDR3 DNA sequence: TGTGCCAGCAGCTTGGGGCTAGCGGGAGTAAACGAGCAGTACTTC. This translates into CASSLGLAGVNEQYF.

The chain recombines TRBV5-4 with TRBJ2-7; maybe TRBD2 (6 bases). The V gene's germline CDR1 is SGHNT and CDR2 YYREEE (reference sequence). The CDR3 totals 18 residues. The V and J ends lost 0 bases and 0 bases respectively, with 19 bases between them. The CDR3 spells CASSLGSAGRALSYEQYF. The CDR3 DNA is TGTGCCAGCAGCTTGGGATCGGCGGGACGGGCCCTCTCCTACGAGCAGTACTTC.

The V gene is TRBV5-1, the J gene TRBJ2-1, with D maybe TRBD2 (5 bases). CDR1 and CDR2 from the germline V gene are SGHRS and YFSETQ. The length of the CDR3 is 14 residues. Trimming shortened V by 0 bases and J by 13 bases, and 17 bases separated the two germline ends. Written as DNA, the CDR3 is TGCGCCAGCAGCTTGGCGGCCAGCGGAGTTTTTCAGTTCTTC. This translates into CASSLAASGVFQFF.

This clone has only one observation. The chain employs TRBV18 and TRBJ2-3; D remains unclear. The germline gives CDR1 KGHSH, CDR2 LQKENI. CDR3 length: 13 amino acids. Trimming removed 3 bases from V and 4 bases from J, with 8 bases in between. DNA for the CDR3: TGTGCCAGCTCACCTGCCCGGTCAGATACGCAGTATTTT. Its protein is CASSPARSDTQYF.

This chain uses TRBV10-3 with TRBJ1-1, with no clear D. V lost 1 base to trimming and J lost 2 bases, with 8 bases between them. This CDR3 is built from 14 residues. The germline CDR1 and CDR2 sequences are ENHRY and SYGVKD. The CDR3 loop reads CAISEWADNTEAFF. CDR3 bases: TGTGCCATCAGTGAGTGGGCAGACAACACTGAAGCTTTCTTT.

The chain recombines TRBV4-3 with TRBJ2-2; tentative D call: TRBD1 (5 bases). V lost 1 base to trimming and J lost 5 bases, with 11 bases between them. CDR1 is LGHNA, CDR2 YSLEER, per germline. The CDR3 is 15 residues long. The CDR3: CASSQGGATTGELFF. CDR3 nucleotides: TGCGCCAGCAGCCAAGGGGGCGCAACGACCGGGGAGCTGTTTTTT.

This clone was recorded only once. The genes are TRBV2 and TRBJ2-5; 9 bases match TRBD1. Matching the DNA end better, TRBJ2-7 makes the J call doubtful. This CDR3 spans 16 amino acids. CDR1 SNHLY and CDR2 FYNNEI come from the germline V gene. Here the CDR3 reads CASIPSGTGITYEQYF. CDR3 sequence (DNA): TGTGCCAGCATCCCCTCCGGGACAGGGATCACCTACGAGCAGTACTTC.

The V and J genes are TRBV29-1 and TRBJ1-3; the D is unclear. The CDR3 covers 14 residues. The germline V and J ends were trimmed by 2 bases and 0 bases, with 8 bases remaining between them. Germline V CDR1 and CDR2: SQVTM, ANQGSEA. CDR3 protein: CSVEILSSGNTIYF. CDR3 DNA sequence: TGCAGCGTTGAAATCTTGAGCTCTGGAAACACCATATATTTT.

V usage is TRBV5-4 and J usage is TRBJ2-2; 16 nucleotides line up with TRBD2. Germline V lookup: CDR1 SGHNT, CDR2 YYREEE (reference sequence). Losses at the gene ends were 0 bases for V and 7 bases for J; bases not matched to a gene: 6. The CDR3 sequence is 18 residues long. DNA of the CDR3: TGTGCCAGCAGCTTGGGGGGACTAGCGGGAGGGCCAGGCGGGGAGCTGTTTTTT. It is translated as CASSLGGLAGGPGGELFF.

The chain recombines TRBV6-4 with TRBJ2-1; perhaps TRBD2 as D (7 bases). V was shortened by 4 bases and J by 8 bases, with 15 bases between the two germline ends. This CDR3 comprises 14 residues. Germline V gives CDR1 MRHNA, CDR2 SNTAGT. The CDR3 loop reads CASSGGGREYEQFF. The DNA for the CDR3 is TGTGCCAGCAGTGGGGGGGGCCGGGAGTATGAGCAGTTCTTC.

The rearrangement uses TRBV10-3 and TRBJ1-2; TRBD1 matches at 7 bases. The trim removed 9 bases at V and 0 bases at J, leaving 7 bases unmatched. Germline CDR1 and CDR2: ENHRY and SYGVKD. The CDR3 totals 14 residues. In DNA, the CDR3 is TGTGCCATGGCGGCAGGGGGGTCTAACTATGGCTACACCTTC. Residues: CAMAAGGSNYGYTF.

The chain couples TRBV12-5 to TRBJ2-1; D not resolved. Between the trimmed V and J ends, which lost 1 base and 10 bases, there was a span of 5 bases. Looked up from germline, CDR1 is LGHNT and CDR2 is FRNRAP. The CDR3 has 11 residues. CDR3 region: CASGLGREQFF. The CDR3 DNA reads TGTGCTAGTGGTTTGGGGAGAGAGCAGTTCTTC.

The chain couples TRBV4-3 to TRBJ1-4, with 7 nucleotides matching TRBD1. Germline assignment: CDR1 LGHNA and CDR2 YSLEER. Trimming removed 0 bases from V and 8 bases from J; junction bases left unmatched: 9. This CDR3 region has 16 residues. CDR3: CASSQDPPGGDEKLFF. The CDR3 DNA is TGCGCCAGCAGCCAAGATCCGCCAGGGGGAGACGAAAAACTGTTTTTT.

V and J are TRBV4-1 and TRBJ2-5, with 8 bases that match TRBD2. The assigned J gene may be wrong: the sequence end matches TRBJ2-7 better. CDR1 and CDR2 (germline): MGHRA, YSYEKL. CDR3 length: 15 residues. The CDR3 bases are TGCGCCAGCAGCCAAGTGGTAGCGGGGTTCTACGAGCAGTACTTC. Amino acids: CASSQVVAGFYEQYF.

V is TRBV12-5 and J is TRBJ2-7; D is unresolved. The CDR3 is 15 amino acids. The germline V gene has CDR1 LGHNT and CDR2 FRNRAP. V lost 1 base to trimming and J lost 0 bases, with 10 bases between them. CDR3 in amino acids: CASGLGSVSSYEQYF. The CDR3 region has the DNA TGTGCTAGTGGTTTGGGAAGCGTGAGCTCCTACGAGCAGTACTTC.

The V call is TRBV29-1, the J call TRBJ1-2, with D unresolved. V gave up 3 bases and J gave up 6 bases, with 8 bases separating them. CDR1 and CDR2 from the germline V gene are SQVTM and ANQGSEA. This CDR3 is 11 amino acids long. The CDR3 loop reads CSVDTGNGYTF. The CDR3 DNA sequence: TGCAGCGTTGATACGGGAAATGGCTACACCTTC.

The gene calls are TRBV19 and TRBJ2-7, with 7 bases lining up with TRBD1. The CDR3 totals 13 residues. Germline V gene lookup returns CDR1 LNHDA and CDR2 SQIVND (reference sequence). V was pared by 4 bases and J by 2 bases, with 2 bases of the junction left unmatched. The CDR3 sequence: CASSKTGPYEQYF. In nucleotides, the CDR3 is TGTGCCAGTAGTAAGACAGGGCCCTACGAGCAGTACTTC.

V is TRBV29-1 and J is TRBJ2-5; 8 bases fit TRBD1. CDR3 length equals 13 residues. V shed 4 bases, J shed 5 bases, and the junction held 6 bases outside the gene matches. Germline lookup yields CDR1 SQVTM and CDR2 ANQGSEA. The chain's CDR3 is CSVVQGAGETQYF. In DNA form, the CDR3 reads TGCAGCGTTGTCCAGGGGGCTGGGGAGACCCAGTACTTC.

This CDR3 is CASSYGRTQRIYEQYF. The CDR3 DNA sequence: TGTGCCAGCAGTTACGGACGGACACAACGCATATACGAGCAGTACTTC. The V gene is TRBV6-6, the J gene TRBJ2-7, with a possible D match to TRBD1 (5 bases). CDR3 size: 16 residues. V shed 2 bases and J shed 4 bases, with 18 bases lying between them. Germline CDR1 MNHNY, CDR2 SVGAGI (reference sequence).

The genes are TRBV5-1 and TRBJ1-5; 7 bases map to TRBD1. Germline V gene lookup returns CDR1 SGHRS and CDR2 YFSETQ. The V segment lost 0 bases and the J segment 4 bases; nucleotides outside the gene matches: 4. The CDR3 spans 15 residues. CDR3 DNA sequence: TGCGCCAGCAGCTTGGGACAGGGAGCAAATCAGCCCCAGCATTTT. Protein: CASSLGQGANQPQHF.

The rearrangement joins TRBV19 to TRBJ1-1; D unresolved. The CDR3 contains 12 residues. Germline V lookup: CDR1 LNHDA, CDR2 SQIVND (reference sequence). The V end lost 10 bases, the J end lost 7 bases, and 16 bases lay between the germline ends. This CDR3 reads CATGPLPGEAFF. The CDR3 nucleotides read TGTGCCACCGGTCCCTTACCGGGTGAAGCTTTCTTT. The entire variable domain, with the rest obtained from reference TRBV19 and TRBJ1-1, is as follows: DGGITQSPKYLFRKEGQNVTLSCEQNLNHDAMYWYRQDPGQGLRLIYYSQIVNDFQKGDIAEGYSVSREKKESFPLTVTSAQKNPTAFYLCATGPLPGEAFFGQGTRLTVV.

The chain uses TRBV9 and TRBJ2-2, with 7 bases fitting TRBD1. The junction had 4 bases not matched to a gene; V was cut back by 4 bases and J by 1 base. In germline, CDR1 is SGDLS, CDR2 YYNGEE. This CDR3 is 15 amino acids long. The CDR3 DNA reads TGTGCCAGCAGCCCCCGGACAGGGAACACCGGGGAGCTGTTTTTT. Translation gives CASSPRTGNTGELFF.